This T cell receptor (beta chain) derives from a study of blood T cell repertoires in COVID-19. Seattle researchers signed up patients amid active infection and tracked them longitudinally. The CDR3 is 16 residues long. Germline V lookup: CDR1 SGHAT, CDR2 FQNNGV. After removal of 5 bases from V and 0 bases from J, the junction contained 9 bases not matched to a gene. Only in-frame clones appear in the TCRdb table, and some are missing; sequencing was by immunoSEQ multiplex PCR. The sample shows under 95,000 clones, 85% of them seen only once. The sequencing input was peripheral blood. The V and J genes are TRBV11-2 and TRBJ1-1, with TRBD1 matching 7 bases. This sequence originates from a man aged 45-65 years with COVID-19, enrolled during active disease. CDR3 region: CASSAFGTAMNTEAFF. Written as DNA, the CDR3 is TGTGCCAGCAGCGCCTTCGGGACAGCAATGAACACTGAAGCTTTCTTT. The entire variable domain, with the rest obtained from reference TRBV11-2 and TRBJ1-1, is as follows: EAGVAQSPRYKIIEKRQSVAFWCNPISGHATLYWYQQILGQGPKLLIQFQNNGVVDDSQLPKDRFSAERLKGVDSTLKIQPAKLEDSAVYLCASSAFGTAMNTEAFFGQGTRLTVV.